What follows is one T cell receptor (beta chain) and its context. The antigen remains undetermined. Reanalyzing the 5' RACE reads, TCRdb keeps one entry per CDR3 protein, without DNA. The sample's table shows 300,000 to 400,000 distinct CDR3 sequences. This entry is derived from a study of monozygotic twins with inflammatory bowel disease. Study outcomes and limitations: Twins with IBD had fewer clonotypes in common with others than healthy twins, particularly during disease activity.

There are 16 residues in the CDR3. The germline CDR1 and CDR2 sequences are LGHDT and YNNKEL (reference sequence). The sample comprised blood. The source of this sequence is a human donor with ulcerative colitis or Crohn's disease, or a healthy co-twin of an affected twin (not recorded which). This sequence joins TRBV3-1 and TRBJ2-7; no DNA is available, so the TRBD1 call from TCRdb remains unchecked. CDR3 protein: CASSQRGTPSSYEQYF.